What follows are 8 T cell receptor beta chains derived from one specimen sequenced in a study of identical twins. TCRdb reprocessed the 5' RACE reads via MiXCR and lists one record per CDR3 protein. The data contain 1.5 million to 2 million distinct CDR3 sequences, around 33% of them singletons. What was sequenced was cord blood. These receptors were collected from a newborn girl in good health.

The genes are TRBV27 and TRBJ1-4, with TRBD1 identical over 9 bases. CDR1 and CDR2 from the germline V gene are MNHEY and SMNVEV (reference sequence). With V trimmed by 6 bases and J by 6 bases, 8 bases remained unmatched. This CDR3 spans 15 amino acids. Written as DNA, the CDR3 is TGTGCCAGCAGACACAAGGACAGGGGAGATGAAAAACTGTTTTTT. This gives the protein CASRHKDRGDEKLFF.

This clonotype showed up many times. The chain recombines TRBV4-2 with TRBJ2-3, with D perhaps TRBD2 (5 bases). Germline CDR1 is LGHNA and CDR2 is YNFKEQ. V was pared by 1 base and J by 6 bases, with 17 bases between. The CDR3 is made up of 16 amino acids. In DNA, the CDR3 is TGTGCCAGCAGCCAAGGCCCGTTACGGCTAGCCGATACGCAGTATTTT. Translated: CASSQGPLRLADTQYF.

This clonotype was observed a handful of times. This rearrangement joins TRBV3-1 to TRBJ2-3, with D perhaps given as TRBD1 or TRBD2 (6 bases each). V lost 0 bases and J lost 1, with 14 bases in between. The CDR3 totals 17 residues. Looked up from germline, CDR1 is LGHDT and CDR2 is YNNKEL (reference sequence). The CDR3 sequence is CASSQDRLGGRTDTQYF. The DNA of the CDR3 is TGTGCCAGCAGCCAAGATCGGCTTGGGGGGCGCACAGATACGCAGTATTTT.

CDR3 DNA sequence: TGTGCCAGCAGCGGTGGGGGTCTCGATGAAAAACTGTTTTTT. Translated: CASSGGGLDEKLFF. The chain carries TRBV28 and TRBJ1-4; D is perhaps TRBD1 (5 bases). The germline V gene encodes CDR1 MDHEN and CDR2 SYDVKM. The CDR3 covers 14 residues. V gave up 6 bases and J gave up 6 bases, with 14 bases separating them.

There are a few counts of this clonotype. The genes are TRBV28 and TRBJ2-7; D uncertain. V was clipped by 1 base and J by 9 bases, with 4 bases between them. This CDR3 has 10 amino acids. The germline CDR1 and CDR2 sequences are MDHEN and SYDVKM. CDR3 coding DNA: TGTGCCAGCAGTTTATCGCCGCAGTACTTC. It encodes CASSLSPQYF.

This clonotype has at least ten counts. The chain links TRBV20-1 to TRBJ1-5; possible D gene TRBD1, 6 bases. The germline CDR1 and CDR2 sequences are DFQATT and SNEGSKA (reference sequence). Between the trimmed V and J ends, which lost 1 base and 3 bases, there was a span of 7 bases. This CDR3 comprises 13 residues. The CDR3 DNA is TGCAGTGCTAGAGGACAGGCCAATCAGCCCCAGCATTTT. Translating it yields CSARGQANQPQHF.

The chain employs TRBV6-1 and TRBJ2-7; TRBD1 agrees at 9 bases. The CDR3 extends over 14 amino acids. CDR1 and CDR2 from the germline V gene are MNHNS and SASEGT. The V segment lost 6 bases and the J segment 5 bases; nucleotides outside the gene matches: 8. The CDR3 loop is CASRATGGLNEQYF. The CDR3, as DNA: TGTGCCAGCAGGGCTACAGGGGGCCTGAACGAGCAGTACTTC.

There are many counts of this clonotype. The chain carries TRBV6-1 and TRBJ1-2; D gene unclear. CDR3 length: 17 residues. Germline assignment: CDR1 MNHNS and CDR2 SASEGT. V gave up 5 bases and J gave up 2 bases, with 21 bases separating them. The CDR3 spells CASSLTPRPTPNYGYTF. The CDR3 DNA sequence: TGTGCCAGCAGTCTCACCCCTCGTCCGACGCCGAACTATGGCTACACCTTC.